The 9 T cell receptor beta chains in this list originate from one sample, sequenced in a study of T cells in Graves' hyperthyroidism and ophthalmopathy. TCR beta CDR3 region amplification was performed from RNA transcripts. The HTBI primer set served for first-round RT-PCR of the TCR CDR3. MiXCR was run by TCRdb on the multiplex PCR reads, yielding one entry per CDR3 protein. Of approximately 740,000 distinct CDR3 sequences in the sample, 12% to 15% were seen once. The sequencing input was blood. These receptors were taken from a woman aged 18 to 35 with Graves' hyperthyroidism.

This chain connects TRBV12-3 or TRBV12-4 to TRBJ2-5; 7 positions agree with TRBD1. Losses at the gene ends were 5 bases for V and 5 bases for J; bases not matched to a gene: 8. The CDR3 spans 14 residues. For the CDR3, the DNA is TGTGCCAGCAGTGCCTACAGGGGTTGGGAGACCCAGTACTTC. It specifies CASSAYRGWETQYF.

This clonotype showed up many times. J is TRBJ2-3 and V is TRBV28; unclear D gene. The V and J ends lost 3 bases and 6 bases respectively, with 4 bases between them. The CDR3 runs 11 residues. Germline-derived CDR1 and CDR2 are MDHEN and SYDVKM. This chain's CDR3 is CASSFVDTQYF. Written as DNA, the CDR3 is TGTGCCAGCAGTTTTGTCGATACGCAGTATTTT.

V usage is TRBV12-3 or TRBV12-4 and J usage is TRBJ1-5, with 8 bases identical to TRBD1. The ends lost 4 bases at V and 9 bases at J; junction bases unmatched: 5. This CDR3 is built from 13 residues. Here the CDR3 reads CASSSTGVVPQHF. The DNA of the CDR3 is TGTGCCAGCAGTTCGACAGGGGTGGTGCCCCAGCATTTT.

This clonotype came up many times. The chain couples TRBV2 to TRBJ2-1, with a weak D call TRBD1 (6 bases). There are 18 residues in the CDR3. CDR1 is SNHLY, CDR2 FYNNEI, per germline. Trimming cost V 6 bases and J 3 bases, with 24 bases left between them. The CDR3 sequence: CASSRKIDRPPGYNEQFF. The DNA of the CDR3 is TGTGCCAGCAGCCGTAAAATTGACAGGCCTCCCGGCTACAATGAGCAGTTCTTC.

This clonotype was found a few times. The CDR3 sequence is CASSYSPGKNIQYF. The DNA for the CDR3 is TGTGCCAGCAGTTACTCTCCAGGCAAAAACATTCAGTACTTC. This chain joins TRBV6-5 and TRBJ2-4; D not certain. In germline, CDR1 is MNHEY, CDR2 SVGAGI. Deletions cut 0 bases from V and 3 bases from J, with 6 bases between. CDR3 length equals 14 residues.

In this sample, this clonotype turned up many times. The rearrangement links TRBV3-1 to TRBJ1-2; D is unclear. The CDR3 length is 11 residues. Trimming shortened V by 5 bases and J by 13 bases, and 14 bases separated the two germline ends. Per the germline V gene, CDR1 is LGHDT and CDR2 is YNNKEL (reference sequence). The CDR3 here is CASSGAGSATF. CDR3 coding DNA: TGTGCCAGCAGCGGCGCAGGCTCAGCCACCTTC. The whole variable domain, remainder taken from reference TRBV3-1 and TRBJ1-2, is DTAVSQTPKYLVTQMGNDKSIKCEQNLGHDTMYWYKQDSKKFLKIMFSYNNKELIINETVPNRFSPKSPDKAHLNLHINSLELGDSAVYFCASSGAGSATFGSGTRLTVV.

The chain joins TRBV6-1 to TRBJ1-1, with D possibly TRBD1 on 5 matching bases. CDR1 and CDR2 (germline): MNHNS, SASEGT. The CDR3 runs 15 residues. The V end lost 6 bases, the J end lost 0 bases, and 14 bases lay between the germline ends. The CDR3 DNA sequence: TGTGCCAGCAGGGACCCTGGGACGGTGAACACTGAAGCTTTCTTT. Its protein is CASRDPGTVNTEAFF.

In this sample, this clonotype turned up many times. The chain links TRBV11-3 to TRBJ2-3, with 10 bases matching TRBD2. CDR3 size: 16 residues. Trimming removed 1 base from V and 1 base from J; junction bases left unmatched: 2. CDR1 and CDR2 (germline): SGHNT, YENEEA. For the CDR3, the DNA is TGTGCCAGCAGCTTAGGGACTAGCGGACGCACAGATACGCAGTATTTT. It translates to CASSLGTSGRTDTQYF.

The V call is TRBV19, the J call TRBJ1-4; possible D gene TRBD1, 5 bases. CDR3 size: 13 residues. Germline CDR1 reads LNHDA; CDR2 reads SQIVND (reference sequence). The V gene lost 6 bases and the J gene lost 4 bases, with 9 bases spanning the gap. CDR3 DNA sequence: TGTGCCAGTAGGGAGGGGTTTAATGAAAAACTGTTTTTT. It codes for CASREGFNEKLFF.